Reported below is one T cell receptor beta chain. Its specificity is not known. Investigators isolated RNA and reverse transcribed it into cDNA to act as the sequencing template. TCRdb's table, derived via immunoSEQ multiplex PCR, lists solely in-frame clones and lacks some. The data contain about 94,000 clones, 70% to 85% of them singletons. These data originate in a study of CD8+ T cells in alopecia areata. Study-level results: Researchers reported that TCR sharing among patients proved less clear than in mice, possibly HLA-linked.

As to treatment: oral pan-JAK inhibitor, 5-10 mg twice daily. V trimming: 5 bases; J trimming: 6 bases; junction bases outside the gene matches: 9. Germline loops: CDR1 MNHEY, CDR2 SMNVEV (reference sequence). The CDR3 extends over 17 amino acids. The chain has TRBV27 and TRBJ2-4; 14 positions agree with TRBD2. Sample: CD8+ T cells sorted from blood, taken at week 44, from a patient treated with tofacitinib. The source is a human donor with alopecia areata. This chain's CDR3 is CASSPRLAGGLGNIQYF. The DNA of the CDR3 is TGTGCCAGCAGTCCCCGACTAGCGGGGGGGCTAGGAAACATTCAGTACTTC.